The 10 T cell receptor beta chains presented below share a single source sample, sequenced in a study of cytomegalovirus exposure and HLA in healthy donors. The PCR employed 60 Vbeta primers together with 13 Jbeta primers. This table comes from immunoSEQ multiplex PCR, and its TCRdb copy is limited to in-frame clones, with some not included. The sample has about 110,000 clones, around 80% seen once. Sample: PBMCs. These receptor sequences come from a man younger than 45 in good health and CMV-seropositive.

The CDR3 coding sequence is TGTGCCAGCCGGACAGGGCTACAAGAGACCCAGTACTTC. This gives the protein CASRTGLQETQYF. V gene TRBV27 combines with J gene TRBJ2-5; 8 positions match TRBD1. The CDR3 has 13 residues. The germline gives CDR1 MNHEY, CDR2 SMNVEV (reference sequence). V was pared by 8 bases and J by 2 bases, with 4 bases of the junction left unmatched.

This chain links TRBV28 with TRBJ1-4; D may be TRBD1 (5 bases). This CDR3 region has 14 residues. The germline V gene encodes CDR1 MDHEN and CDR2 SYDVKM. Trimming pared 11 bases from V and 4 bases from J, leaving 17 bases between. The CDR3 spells CAAANRQNNEKLFF. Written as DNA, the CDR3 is TGTGCCGCGGCCAACCGACAGAATAATGAAAAACTGTTTTTT.

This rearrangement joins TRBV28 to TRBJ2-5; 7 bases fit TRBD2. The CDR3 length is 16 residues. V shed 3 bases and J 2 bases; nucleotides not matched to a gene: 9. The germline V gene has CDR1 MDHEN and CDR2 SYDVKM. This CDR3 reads CASSLPGGGLQETQYF. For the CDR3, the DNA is TGTGCCAGCAGTTTGCCGGGCGGGGGATTGCAAGAGACCCAGTACTTC. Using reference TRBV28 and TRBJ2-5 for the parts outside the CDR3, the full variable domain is DVKVTQSSRYLVKRTGEKVFLECVQDMDHENMFWYRQDPGLGLRLIYFSYDVKMKEKGDIPEGYSVSREKKERFSLILESASTNQTSMYLCASSLPGGGLQETQYFGPGTRLLVL.

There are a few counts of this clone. In DNA, the CDR3 is TGTGCCAGCAGCTTAGTAGGGGGAAGGGGGGAGACCCAGTACTTC. Amino acids: CASSLVGGRGETQYF. This rearrangement joins TRBV7-8 to TRBJ2-5, with D possibly TRBD1 on 6 matching bases. The V and J ends lost 1 base and 5 bases respectively, with 14 bases between them. This CDR3 contains 15 residues. Per the germline V gene, CDR1 is SGHVS and CDR2 is FQNEAQ.

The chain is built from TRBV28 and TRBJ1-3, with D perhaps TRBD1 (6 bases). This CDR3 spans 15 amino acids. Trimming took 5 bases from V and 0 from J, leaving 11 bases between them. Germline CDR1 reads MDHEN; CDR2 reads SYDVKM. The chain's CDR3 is CASSPGQISGNTIYF. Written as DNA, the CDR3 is TGTGCCAGCAGTCCTGGACAGATCTCTGGAAACACCATATATTTT.

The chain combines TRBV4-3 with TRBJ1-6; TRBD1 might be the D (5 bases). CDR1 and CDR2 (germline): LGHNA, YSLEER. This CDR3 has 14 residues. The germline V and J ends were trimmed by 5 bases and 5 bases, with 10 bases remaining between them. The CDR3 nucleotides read TGCGCCAGCAGCGGGCAGGGTGATAATTCACCCCTCCACTTT. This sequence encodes CASSGQGDNSPLHF.

The CDR3 sequence: CATGPGQGRRGYTF. DNA for the CDR3: TGTGCCACTGGGCCGGGACAGGGAAGGAGAGGCTACACCTTC. V gene TRBV28 combines with J gene TRBJ1-2, with 9 bases matching TRBD1. V lost 10 bases, J lost 8 bases, and 14 bases stayed unmatched. The germline CDR1 and CDR2 sequences are MDHEN and SYDVKM. The CDR3 covers 14 residues.

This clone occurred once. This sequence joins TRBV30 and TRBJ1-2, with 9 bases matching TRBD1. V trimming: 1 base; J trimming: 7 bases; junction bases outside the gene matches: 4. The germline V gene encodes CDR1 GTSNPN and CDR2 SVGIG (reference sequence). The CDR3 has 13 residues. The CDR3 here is CAWSGDRVSGYTF. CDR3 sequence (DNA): TGTGCCTGGAGTGGGGACAGGGTCTCTGGCTACACCTTC.

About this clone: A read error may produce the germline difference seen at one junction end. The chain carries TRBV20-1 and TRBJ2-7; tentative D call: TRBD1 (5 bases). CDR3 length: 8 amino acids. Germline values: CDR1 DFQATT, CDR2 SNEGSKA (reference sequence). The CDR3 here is CSADAGNF. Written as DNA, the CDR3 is TGCAGTGCCGACGCAGGGAACTTC.

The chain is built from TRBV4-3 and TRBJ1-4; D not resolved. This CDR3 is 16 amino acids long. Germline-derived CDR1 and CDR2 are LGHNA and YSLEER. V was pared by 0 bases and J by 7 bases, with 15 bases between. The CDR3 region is CASSQDLGGFGEKLFF. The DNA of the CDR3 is TGCGCCAGCAGCCAAGATCTGGGAGGGTTTGGTGAAAAACTGTTTTTT.